Presented here are 21 T cell receptor beta chains from one specimen sequenced in a study of T cell responses to AZD1222 COVID-19 vaccine (dated by TCRdb to the early 2020s). The method was the immunoSEQ multiplex PCR assay. TCRdb holds this immuneACCESS table with in-frame rearrangements only. Some clones are missing; in checked studies, unresolved V genes explain under half, and the rest has no known cause. The sample includes some 94,000 clones, with nearly 90% observed a single time. About 3% of the sample goes to the ten largest clones. What the time point label conveys for this sample: baseline before first vaccination. Sample: peripheral blood, taken on day 0 of AZD1222 vaccination. These receptors came from an adult in good health.

The gene calls are TRBV19 and TRBJ2-3; D ambiguous. Germline assignment: CDR1 LNHDA and CDR2 SQIVND (reference sequence). The V end was cut by 1 base, the J end by 6 bases, with 17 bases between. CDR3 length: 16 amino acids. The chain's CDR3 is CASSIAVDTPWDTQYF. The CDR3 nucleotides are TGTGCCAGTAGTATAGCAGTAGACACCCCCTGGGATACGCAGTATTTT.

The chain employs TRBV6-1 and TRBJ2-3, with 10 bases matching TRBD2. The CDR3 has 16 residues. Germline V gene data show CDR1 as MNHNS and CDR2 as SASEGT. Trimming took 4 bases from V and 4 from J; bases not matched to a gene: 8. The CDR3 sequence: CASSVQRGGLADTQYF. CDR3 in DNA: TGTGCCAGCAGTGTACAGCGGGGGGGCCTAGCAGATACGCAGTATTTT.

V gene TRBV18 combines with J gene TRBJ2-2; D remains unclear. Germline V gives CDR1 KGHSH, CDR2 LQKENI. The CDR3 length is 15 residues. V gave up 6 bases and J gave up 2 bases, with 13 bases separating them. The CDR3 spells CASSPLTTNTGELFF. CDR3 coding DNA: TGTGCCAGCTCCCCGCTCACCACAAACACCGGGGAGCTGTTTTTT.

The rearrangement links TRBV29-1 to TRBJ2-1, with 12 bases matching TRBD1. Germline V gives CDR1 SQVTM, CDR2 ANQGSEA. Trimming at V came to 6 bases and at J to 0 bases, leaving 9 bases not matched to a gene. The CDR3 length is 17 residues. The CDR3 DNA sequence: TGCAGCGTAGTCCCGGGACAGGGGGCTGGCTCCTACAATGAGCAGTTCTTC. The encoded protein is CSVVPGQGAGSYNEQFF.

The chain couples TRBV16 to TRBJ1-5; perhaps TRBD1 as D (5 bases). CDR3 size: 19 residues. Trimming cost V 0 bases and J 3 bases, with 21 bases left between them. Germline CDR1 KGHSY, CDR2 FQNENV. The CDR3 coding sequence is TGTGCCAGCAGCCAATCCCCTGGACACTACAAAGGGGACAATCAGCCCCAGCATTTT. Translated: CASSQSPGHYKGDNQPQHF.

The rearrangement joins TRBV27 to TRBJ1-2, with unresolved D. V was clipped by 0 bases and J by 5 bases, with 10 bases between them. Looked up from germline, CDR1 is MNHEY and CDR2 is SMNVEV (reference sequence). This CDR3 is built from 14 residues. The CDR3 bases are TGTGCCAGCAGTTTATCTGGGCAGCAATATGGCTACACCTTC. Amino acids: CASSLSGQQYGYTF.

CDR3 nucleotides: TGTGCCAGCAGCCCACCACGGACGGGGGTGGACACTGAAGCTTTCTTT. Protein: CASSPPRTGVDTEAFF. V and J are TRBV7-9 and TRBJ1-1; D might be TRBD1 (5 bases). The germline CDR1 and CDR2 sequences are SEHNR and FQNEAQ (reference sequence). The V and J ends lost 5 bases and 3 bases respectively, with 19 bases between them. This CDR3 comprises 16 residues.

This chain links TRBV3-1 (or the pseudogene TRBV3-2) with TRBJ1-3, with a weak D call TRBD1 (5 bases). Per the germline V gene, CDR1 is LGHDT and CDR2 is YNNKEL (reference sequence). V dropped 0 bases and J dropped 4 bases, with 10 bases sitting between them. The CDR3 runs 15 residues. As DNA, the CDR3 is TGTGCCAGCAGCCAAGATGAAGGGGCCGGAAACACCATATATTTT. It encodes CASSQDEGAGNTIYF.

CDR3 in DNA: TGTGCCAGTAGTTCTCGACAGGGTCTGGGGTATGGCTACACCTTC. It specifies CASSSRQGLGYGYTF. The rearrangement joins TRBV19 to TRBJ1-2; 7 nucleotides agree with TRBD1. With V trimmed by 5 bases and J by 5 bases, 11 bases remained unmatched. Per germline, CDR1 LNHDA and CDR2 SQIVND (reference sequence). This CDR3 has 15 residues.

This chain joins TRBV24-1 and TRBJ2-3; D is uncertain. Trimming stripped 5 bases from V and 3 bases from J, with 8 bases between. The CDR3 length is 13 residues. Germline V lookup: CDR1 KGHDR, CDR2 SFDVKD. The CDR3 region has the DNA TGTGCCACCAGTGCTCGGCAAACAGATACGCAGTATTTT. Amino acid sequence: CATSARQTDTQYF.

The chain has TRBV4-2 and TRBJ2-2; D might be TRBD1 (6 bases). V was shortened by 1 base and J by 4 bases, with 16 bases between the two germline ends. CDR1 and CDR2 from the germline V gene are LGHNA and YNFKEQ. This CDR3 spans 17 amino acids. CDR3: CASSQGRTDRRTGELFF. The CDR3, as DNA: TGTGCCAGCAGCCAAGGCAGGACAGACCGGCGCACCGGGGAGCTGTTTTTT.

The CDR3: CASRGAGNTIYF. Here the CDR3 DNA reads TGTGCCAGTCGGGGGGCTGGAAACACCATATATTTT. The chain is built from TRBV6-5 and TRBJ1-3; weak D call: TRBD1 (5 bases). V lost 9 bases and J lost 2, with 8 bases in between. This CDR3 is built from 12 residues. Germline assignment: CDR1 MNHEY and CDR2 SVGAGI.

The chain combines TRBV18 with TRBJ1-1, with 11 positions matching TRBD1. Per the germline V gene, CDR1 is KGHSH and CDR2 is LQKENI. J was trimmed by 5 bases and V by 3 bases; bases with no gene match: 5. The CDR3 is 15 residues long. The DNA for the CDR3 is TGTGCCAGCTCACCCCTCCGGGACAGGGGGACTGAAGCTTTCTTT. Its protein product is CASSPLRDRGTEAFF. The full variable domain, in which reference TRBV18 and TRBJ1-1 provide the parts outside the CDR3, is NAGVMQNPRHLVRRRGQEARLRCSPMKGHSHVYWYRQLPEEGLKFMVYLQKENIIDESGMPKERFSAEFPKEGPSILRIQQVVRGDSAAYFCASSPLRDRGTEAFFGQGTRLTVV.

V is TRBV5-1 and J is TRBJ2-7; D remains unclear. Germline V gene lookup returns CDR1 SGHRS and CDR2 YFSETQ. The length of the CDR3 is 13 residues. The V end lost 0 bases, the J end lost 0 bases, and 4 bases lay between the germline ends. CDR3 nucleotides: TGCGCCAGCAGCTTGGCGGGCTCCTACGAGCAGTACTTC. Its protein is CASSLAGSYEQYF.

This clone was picked up a small number of times. V gene TRBV27 combines with J gene TRBJ2-1; D might be TRBD2 (5 bases). The CDR3 has 15 amino acids. The ends were cut back, 8 bases at V and 0 bases at J, with 14 bases in the middle. In germline, CDR1 is MNHEY, CDR2 SMNVEV (reference sequence). The CDR3 reads CASARQRPSYNEQFF. The CDR3 nucleotides are TGTGCCAGCGCCCGCCAGCGGCCCTCCTACAATGAGCAGTTCTTC.

The V gene is TRBV11-3, the J gene TRBJ2-5; 8 bases fit TRBD2. The V and J ends lost 4 bases and 2 bases, in that order; junction bases with no gene match: 3. The CDR3 has 14 residues. The germline gives CDR1 SGHNT, CDR2 YENEEA. The CDR3 here is CASSSLAGQETQYF. The CDR3 coding sequence is TGTGCCAGCAGCTCATTAGCGGGACAAGAGACCCAGTACTTC.

The J gene is TRBJ1-6, the V gene TRBV6-5; TRBD1 is a possible D gene (5 bases). V lost 7 bases and J lost 4, with 11 bases in between. Germline CDR1 is MNHEY and CDR2 is SVGAGI. The CDR3 consists of 14 residues. CDR3 in amino acids: CASTPGPYNSPLHF. The CDR3 nucleotides read TGTGCCAGCACCCCGGGACCGTATAATTCACCCCTCCACTTT.

The V and J genes are TRBV7-9 and TRBJ2-3; no firm D call. This CDR3 has 14 amino acids. Germline lookup yields CDR1 SEHNR and CDR2 FQNEAQ (reference sequence). Trimming shortened V by 10 bases and J by 0 bases, and 14 bases separated the two germline ends. The CDR3 loop reads CATVRPTSTDTQYF. CDR3 bases: TGTGCCACCGTTCGGCCGACTAGCACAGATACGCAGTATTTT.

V and J are TRBV6-6 and TRBJ2-7; D unresolved. Germline values: CDR1 MNHNY, CDR2 SVGAGI (reference sequence). The ends were cut back, 9 bases at V and 7 bases at J, with 22 bases in the middle. The CDR3 loop spans 14 amino acids. The CDR3 protein is CASANGPPYQEQYF. DNA for the CDR3: TGTGCCAGTGCCAACGGGCCTCCTTATCAAGAGCAGTACTTC.

This clone was observed a few times. The chain has TRBV5-1 and TRBJ2-7, with 13 nucleotides matching TRBD2. Germline CDR1 SGHRS, CDR2 YFSETQ. CDR3 size: 15 residues. The CDR3 loop is CASSIGTSGTYEQYV. The CDR3 DNA reads as TGTGCCAGCAGCATCGGGACTAGCGGGACCTACGAGCAGTACGTC.

This clone has only one observation. The chain is built from TRBV18 and TRBJ1-1; D gene uncertain. CDR1 and CDR2 (germline): KGHSH, LQKENI. The ends were cut back, 2 bases at V and 0 bases at J, with 7 bases in the middle. The CDR3 spans 14 residues. The CDR3 is CASSPGEMNTEAFF. The CDR3 DNA reads as TGTGCCAGCTCACCAGGAGAGATGAACACTGAAGCTTTCTTT.